Listed below are T cell receptor beta chains from one sample, sequenced in a study of T cell repertoires in cytomegalovirus infection. TCRdb used MiXCR to reprocess the reads, holding one entry per CDR3 protein. The sample gives over 100,000 distinct CDR3 sequences, more than 15% of which show up once; around 8.5% is in the top ten. What was sequenced was PBMCs. These receptors were obtained from a human donor in good health (CMV status not recorded). Some clones in this sample may be carry-over from other donors' samples. The CDR3 runs from the conserved cysteine through the conserved F or W. The D gene is left open where the match is weak. Expanded clones are given a class, and other clones once, few, many or no size at all.

V,size,J,D,DNA,CDR3
TRBV7-3,many,TRBJ2-1,NA,TGTGCCAGCAGCTCGATAGACAGAGTTTTAAGCTCCTACAATGAGCAGTTCTTC,CASSSIDRVLSSYNEQFF
TRBV7-2,NA,TRBJ1-5,NA,TGTGCCAGCAGCTTAAAAGGAGATAGCAATCAGCCCCAGCATTTT,CASSLKGDSNQPQHF
TRBV7-3,many,TRBJ2-1,NA,TGTGCCAGCAGCTTAACCGAAAGGGGGGAGCAGTTCTTC,CASSLTERGEQFF
TRBV20-1,many,TRBJ2-4,TRBD2,TGCAGTGCTGATGGGGGGGTCAAAAACATTCAGTACTTC,CSADGGVKNIQYF
TRBV7-8,many,TRBJ2-1,TRBD2,TGTGCCAGCAGCCCTAGCGGGATTAGCTCCTACAATGAGCAGTTCTTC,CASSPSGISSYNEQFF
TRBV7-6,many,TRBJ2-1,NA,TGTGCCAGCAGCTTGTTGTCAGGCTCCTACAATGAGCAGTTCTTC,CASSLLSGSYNEQFF
TRBV30,NA,TRBJ1-2,TRBD1,TGTGCCTGGAGTGACCCGGGACAGGGGGCTGGCTACACCTTC,CAWSDPGQGAGYTF
TRBV6-1,many,TRBJ2-3,TRBD2,TGTGCCAGCAGTGTTTCTACGGGGGGATTCACAGATACGCAGTATTTT,CASSVSTGGFTDTQYF
TRBV25-1,many,TRBJ1-1,TRBD1,TGTGCCAGCACCAACCTGACAGGGGGACAGACTGAAGCTTTCTTT,CASTNLTGGQTEAFF
TRBV6-5,few,TRBJ2-1,TRBD2,TGTGCCAGCAGTTCCGAACTAGCGGGGGCCTACAATGAGCAGTTCTTC,CASSSELAGAYNEQFF
TRBV20-1,few,TRBJ2-2,NA,TGCAGTGCTAGTCCTGCAACATCGAACACCGGGGAGCTGTTTTTT,CSASPATSNTGELFF
TRBV7-2,many,TRBJ1-1,NA,TGTGCCAGCAGCTTAGCGCTAGTTGCGAACACTGAAGCTTTCTTT,CASSLALVANTEAFF
TRBV20-1,NA,TRBJ2-3,TRBD2,TGCAGTGCTAGAGAGAAGCGGGGGGTAGGAAGAGCTACTGATGGGGGCACAGATACGCAGTATTTT,CSAREKRGVGRATDGGTDTQYF
TRBV27,NA,TRBJ2-7,TRBD1,TGTGCCAGCAGTTTATCCCGGGACAGCGAGCAGTACTTC,CASSLSRDSEQYF
TRBV20-1,NA,TRBJ2-1,NA,TGCAGTGCTAGTATCGGGGGTCGTTCCTACAATGAGCAGTTCTTC,CSASIGGRSYNEQFF
TRBV6-5,many,TRBJ2-1,TRBD2,TGTGCCAGCAGTTACTCTAGCGGGGGGGTATACAATGAGCAGTTCTTC,CASSYSSGGVYNEQFF
TRBV7-3,many,TRBJ2-3,TRBD2,TGTGCCAGCAGCTTAAGGGGTCGGGGGGGATTCGCAGATACGCAGTATTTT,CASSLRGRGGFADTQYF
TRBV28,NA,TRBJ1-5,NA,TGTGCCAGCAAACTAAGGCGGCTTCAGCCCCAGCATTTT,CASKLRRLQPQHF
TRBV10-3,many,TRBJ2-5,TRBD2,TGTGCCATCAGTGTGGGAGGGGAGACCCAGTACTTC,CAISVGGETQYF
TRBV2,few,TRBJ1-1,NA,TGTGCCAGCAGGATCACAGGGAGTGACACTGAAGCTTTCTTT,CASRITGSDTEAFF
TRBV5-6,NA,TRBJ1-2,TRBD1,TGTGCCAGCAGCTCGGGGACAGGCGCGGGCGATTATGGCTACACCTTC,CASSSGTGAGDYGYTF
TRBV20-1,NA,TRBJ1-2,NA,TGCAGTGCTTTCTTCCCCGGCTACACCTTC,CSAFFPGYTF
TRBV12-3/TRBV12-4,many,TRBJ1-5,TRBD1,TGTGCCAGCACCCGGGGGGGACAGAGCAATCAGCCCCAGCATTTT,CASTRGGQSNQPQHF
TRBV7-9,many,TRBJ1-6,NA,TGTGCCAGCAGCCCCCAGGGGTCTCTACAGTCACCCCTCCACTTT,CASSPQGSLQSPLHF
TRBV5-1,few,TRBJ2-3,NA,TGCGCCAGCAGCTCCGATTTACCCGGGACAGATACGCAGTATTTT,CASSSDLPGTDTQYF
TRBV12-3/TRBV12-4,NA,TRBJ1-1,TRBD1,TGTGCCAGCAGTTTGCCCTTGGACAGGGCGTGGAACACTGAAGCTTTCTTT,CASSLPLDRAWNTEAFF
TRBV9,NA,TRBJ1-6,NA,TGTGCCAGCAGACGCCGGGACAATAATTCACCCCTCCACTTT,CASRRRDNNSPLHF
TRBV7-2,many,TRBJ1-5,NA,TGTGCCAGCAGCTTAGAGTCCCATAGCAATCAGCCCCAGCATTTT,CASSLESHSNQPQHF
TRBV7-9,NA,TRBJ1-2,NA,TGTGCCAGCAGCCCCCGAACCCAGAACGGCTACACCTTC,CASSPRTQNGYTF
TRBV7-2,many,TRBJ1-5,NA,TGTGCCAGCAGCGAGAGAATAAGGGATCAGCCCCAGCATTTT,CASSERIRDQPQHF
TRBV5-1,NA,TRBJ2-7,TRBD2,TGCGCCAGCAGCTCGGACGAAGCCTCGGGGGGGCAGTACTTC,CASSSDEASGGQYF
TRBV2,NA,TRBJ2-7,NA,TGTGCCAGCAGTCTTCTGGGACGGTCCTACGAGCAGTACTTC,CASSLLGRSYEQYF
TRBV11-3,few,TRBJ2-3,NA,TGTGCCAGCAGCTCCAGGGGAGTGGGGACAGATACGCAGTATTTT,CASSSRGVGTDTQYF
TRBV20-1,many,TRBJ2-7,TRBD1,TGCAGTGCTAACGGTCGGGACAGCTCCTACGAGCAGTACTTC,CSANGRDSSYEQYF
TRBV5-4,once,TRBJ2-1,NA,TGTGCCAGCAGCTTCGCTCCCGGACAAGGGGACAATGAGCAGTTCTTC,CASSFAPGQGDNEQFF
TRBV7-3,few,TRBJ1-1,NA,TGTGCCAGCAGAACCGACGGCTTGAACACTGAAGCTTTCTTT,CASRTDGLNTEAFF
TRBV14,NA,TRBJ1-6,NA,TGTGCCAGCAGCCAAGAACGCGGCGGGTACTATTCACCCCTCCACTTT,CASSQERGGYYSPLHF
TRBV11-1,NA,TRBJ2-7,TRBD2,TGTGCCAGCAGCTTCTTAGCGGGGGCTTTCGACGAGCAGTACTTC,CASSFLAGAFDEQYF
TRBV7-6,many,TRBJ2-1,TRBD2,TGTGCCAGCAGCTCCCTAGCGGGGCGGTACAATGAGCAGTTCTTC,CASSSLAGRYNEQFF
TRBV10-3,NA,TRBJ2-7,NA,TGTGCCTCCAGGGACGGAGAACGGTACGAGCAGTACTTC,CASRDGERYEQYF
TRBV27,many,TRBJ2-3,NA,TGTGCCAGCAGTTTAAGGGGCACAGATACGCAGTATTTT,CASSLRGTDTQYF
TRBV12-3/TRBV12-4,many,TRBJ2-3,NA,TGTGCCAGCAGTTCCCCCCAGACTAGCACAGATACGCAGTATTTT,CASSSPQTSTDTQYF
TRBV7-3,many,TRBJ2-1,NA,TGTGCCAGCAGCTTAAGTCCAGTCGACAATGAGCAGTTCTTC,CASSLSPVDNEQFF
TRBV19,few,TRBJ2-3,TRBD2,TGTGCCAGTGGATCTAGCGGGGGCCAATCGCAGTATTTT,CASGSSGGQSQYF
TRBV5-4,NA,TRBJ2-2,TRBD1,TGTGCCAGCAGCTTACAGGGGGCCCAGAACACCGGGGAGCTGTTTTTT,CASSLQGAQNTGELFF
TRBV4-2,few,TRBJ1-5,NA,TGTGCCAGCAGCCAAGCACAGGAAGGACAGCCCCAGCATTTT,CASSQAQEGQPQHF
TRBV25-1,NA,TRBJ2-5,NA,TGTGCCAGCAGTGAATGGGCGGGGGAGACCCAGTACTTC,CASSEWAGETQYF
TRBV10-3,many,TRBJ2-3,NA,TGTGCCACCGGAGCCGTTACAGATACGCAGTATTTT,CATGAVTDTQYF
TRBV7-2,many,TRBJ2-3,NA,TGTGCCAGCAGCTATGGGGGGGGCCGGACAGATACGCAGTATTTT,CASSYGGGRTDTQYF
TRBV7-2,many,TRBJ1-1,NA,TGTGCCAGCACCGACGCCGGGCGGGCTGAAGCTTTCTTT,CASTDAGRAEAFF
TRBV29-1,NA,TRBJ2-7,TRBD2,TGCAGCGCTGGACTAGCGGCGTACGAGCAGTACTTC,CSAGLAAYEQYF
TRBV29-1,few,TRBJ2-3,NA,TGCAGCGCAAATAGACAGGCCGGTTCATTCCCCACAGATACGCAGTATTTT,CSANRQAGSFPTDTQYF
TRBV5-1,NA,TRBJ2-4,TRBD1,TGCGCCAGCAGCTTGGGGACAGGGGGCAAAAACATTCAGTACTTC,CASSLGTGGKNIQYF
TRBV20-1,NA,TRBJ1-2,NA,TGCAGTGCCCCAAACCGGGGGTCGTATGGCTACACCTTC,CSAPNRGSYGYTF
TRBV29-1,NA,TRBJ2-7,TRBD1,TGCAGCGCCGGTGGGGACCGGGACAGGGGAACCTACGAGCAGTACTTC,CSAGGDRDRGTYEQYF
TRBV14,NA,TRBJ2-1,NA,TGTGCCAGCAGCCTGAAGTTGGGGACGCGATACTATGAGCATTTCTTC,CASSLKLGTRYYEHFF
TRBV7-8,many,TRBJ1-4,NA,TGTGCCAGCAGCTTAGCGGCATTAGAAAAACTGTTTTTT,CASSLAALEKLFF
TRBV29-1,NA,TRBJ1-3,NA,TGCAGCGTTGGGGAGGTGGGAAACACCATATATTTT,CSVGEVGNTIYF
TRBV7-3,NA,TRBJ2-7,NA,TGTGCCAGCAGCTTAAAATCGGGGATCTCCTACGAGCAGTACTTC,CASSLKSGISYEQYF
TRBV3-1,few,TRBJ2-1,NA,TGTGCCAGCAGCCAAGCCCGCAATGAGCAGTTCTTC,CASSQARNEQFF